A selection of T cell receptor beta chains follows, all from one sample in a study of T cell changes during pregnancy in multiple sclerosis. Some clones are missing from TCRdb's copy, which holds only in-frame ones; the method was immunoSEQ multiplex PCR. This sample carries tens of thousands of clones, about 88% of them seen once, and the ten largest clones take more than 0.95%. This specimen consisted of CD4+ T cells from peripheral blood mononuclear cells, obtained in the second trimester of pregnancy. These receptors were taken from a female donor with multiple sclerosis, enrolled in a pregnancy study. Each CDR3 is given with its conserved first and last residue. Fields, in order: D gene, V gene, J gene, clone size, CDR3 DNA, CDR3 protein. D genes are given only for firm matches. Only some rows state a clone size, as once, few, many or a class for expanded clones.

NA	TRBV28	TRBJ2-7	NA	TGTGCCAGCAGTTTTTTTGGACAGTCCTACGAGCAGTACTTC	CASSFFGQSYEQYF
NA	TRBV7-2	TRBJ2-5	NA	TGTGCCAGCAGCTTAGCCCGAGAGACCCAGTACTTC	CASSLARETQYF
TRBD2	TRBV5-1	TRBJ2-1	NA	TGCGCCAGCAGCTTCCCAGCGGGAGCAGGGTACAATGAGCAGTTCTTC	CASSFPAGAGYNEQFF
NA	TRBV11-3	TRBJ2-7	NA	TGTGCCAGCAGCTCAGAGAGCGGCAGCCGGCAGTACTTC	CASSSESGSRQYF
NA	TRBV7-9	TRBJ1-1	NA	TGTGCCAGCAGCTCCCAGGCCTTAGGGAACACTGAAGCTTTCTTT	CASSSQALGNTEAFF
TRBD1	TRBV10-1	TRBJ1-1	NA	TGCGCCAGCAGAGCCGGGACAGGGGGCTGGACTGAAGCTTTCTTT	CASRAGTGGWTEAFF
NA	TRBV2	TRBJ2-1	NA	TGTGCCAGCACGGTTCTGAATGAGCAGTTCTTC	CASTVLNEQFF
TRBD2	TRBV2	TRBJ2-3	NA	TGTGCCAGCAGTCGGACTAGCGGGAGGGGGGATACGCAGTATTTT	CASSRTSGRGDTQYF
TRBD2	TRBV5-1	TRBJ2-3	NA	TGCGCCAGCAGCTTGGTCGGGACTAGCGGGAGGGCCGGATTAACAGATACGCAGTATTTT	CASSLVGTSGRAGLTDTQYF
NA	TRBV11-1	TRBJ2-3	NA	TGTGCCAGCAGCTTAGTCCAGCGATCCACAGATACGCAGTATTTT	CASSLVQRSTDTQYF
NA	TRBV10-3	TRBJ1-4	few	TGTGCCATCAGTCCCTTTTCGACTGGAGAACTGTTTTTT	CAISPFSTGELFF
NA	TRBV5-6	TRBJ2-1	NA	TGTGCCAGCAGCTTGAGCCTTAGCTCCTACAATGAGCAGTTCTTC	CASSLSLSSYNEQFF
TRBD2	TRBV19	TRBJ2-3	once	TGTGCCAGTAGTCCCAGGACTAGCGGGAACACAGATACGCAGTATTTT	CASSPRTSGNTDTQYF
NA	TRBV27	TRBJ2-3	NA	TGTGCCAGCAGTTTATGGGCGGGGCAAGGCACAGATACGCAGTATTTT	CASSLWAGQGTDTQYF
NA	TRBV11-3	TRBJ2-7	NA	TGTGCCAGCAGCTTAGGAGGGTTTAACGAGCAGTACTTC	CASSLGGFNEQYF
TRBD2	TRBV5-1	TRBJ2-5	NA	TGCGCCAGCAAGCGCGGGAGGGCCGAGGAGACCCAGTACTTC	CASKRGRAEETQYF
TRBD2	TRBV28	TRBJ2-7	NA	TGTGCCAGCAGTTTGGGCGGGAGAAGGAACGAGCAGTACTTC	CASSLGGRRNEQYF
NA	TRBV11-2	TRBJ2-1	NA	TGTGCCAGCAGCTTAGTACCCACTCCCTACAATGAGCAGTTCTTC	CASSLVPTPYNEQFF
TRBD1	TRBV5-6	TRBJ2-2	NA	TGTGCCAGCAGCTTTGGACAGGGCCTCGGGACCGGGGAGCTGTTTTTT	CASSFGQGLGTGELFF
NA	TRBV5-5	TRBJ2-6	NA	TGTGCCAGCAGCGAGGGGGAATCTGGGGCCAACGTCCTGACTTTC	CASSEGESGANVLTF
TRBD1	TRBV29-1	TRBJ2-7	NA	TGCAGCGTTGTAAGGGACAGGGGAGAGATGGAGCAGTACTTC	CSVVRDRGEMEQYF
TRBD2	TRBV10-3	TRBJ2-3	once	TGTGCCATCAGTGAGTCGACTAGCGGGTCTTGGGGTACGCAGTATTTT	CAISESTSGSWGTQYF
TRBD2	TRBV29-1	TRBJ2-7	NA	TGCAGCGTTGGGACTAGCGGGTTCTCCTACGAGCAGTACTTC	CSVGTSGFSYEQYF
NA	TRBV7-2	TRBJ2-3	NA	TGTGCCAGCAGCTTAGAGAGCAGGGCCACAGATACGCAGTATTTT	CASSLESRATDTQYF
TRBD2	TRBV19	TRBJ2-2	NA	TGTGCCAGTACCGTCCCCGCGGGGGGTCCCGGGGAGCTGTTTTTT	CASTVPAGGPGELFF
NA	TRBV2	TRBJ2-5	NA	TGTGCCAGCAGTGAGTCGGGGAGTGCCCAGTACTTC	CASSESGSAQYF
NA	TRBV7-8	TRBJ1-5	NA	TGTGCCAGCAGCTTAGCGCGGGGGGATAGTCAGCCCCAGCATTTT	CASSLARGDSQPQHF
NA	TRBV30	TRBJ1-3	NA	TGTGCCTGGAGTGCTACAGGGTCAGGAAACACCATATATTTT	CAWSATGSGNTIYF
TRBD2	TRBV10-3	TRBJ2-7	NA	TGTGCCATCAGTGGCTCCGCGGGAGCCGTGGGCGAGCAGTACTTC	CAISGSAGAVGEQYF
TRBD1	TRBV19	TRBJ1-4	NA	TGTGCCAGTATGAGGACAGGGGGCGATGAAAAACTGTTTTTT	CASMRTGGDEKLFF
NA	TRBV19	TRBJ2-3	NA	TGTGCCAGTAGTATAGCCCTGAGGGGGGGTCCAGATACGCAGTATTTT	CASSIALRGGPDTQYF
NA	TRBV5-6	TRBJ2-5	NA	TGTGCCAGCAGCTCAGGGGCCGATTCGGGGACCCAGTACTTC	CASSSGADSGTQYF
TRBD1	TRBV7-9	TRBJ1-4	few	TGTGCCAGCAGCCAAGGACAGGTGGGGGAAAAACTGTTTTTT	CASSQGQVGEKLFF
NA	TRBV11-2	TRBJ1-1	few	TGTGCCAGCAGGCTTGGCCCTCAGATGGAAGCTTTCTTT	CASRLGPQMEAFF
TRBD2	TRBV19	TRBJ2-7	NA	TGTGCCAGTAGTTTCCTAGCGGGAGGCGAGCAGTACTTC	CASSFLAGGEQYF
TRBD1	TRBV14	TRBJ2-7	NA	TGTGCCAGCAGCCTCTCAGGACAGGGGACGGGAGAGCAGTACTTC	CASSLSGQGTGEQYF
NA	TRBV5-1	TRBJ1-5	few	TGCGCCAGCAGCTTGGCCGGGTCGAGGAATCAGCCCCAGCATTTT	CASSLAGSRNQPQHF
TRBD2	TRBV19	TRBJ2-4	once	TGTGCCAGTAGTATAGTTCCGGGAGGGAGAAACATTCAGTACTTC	CASSIVPGGRNIQYF
TRBD2	TRBV10-3	TRBJ2-5	once	TGTGCCATCAGAAGGACTAGCGGGAGCGAGACCCAGTACTTC	CAIRRTSGSETQYF
NA	TRBV7-2	TRBJ1-5	NA	TGTGCCAGCAGCTTCCGGGACAACAATCAGCCCCAGCATTTT	CASSFRDNNQPQHF
NA	TRBV15	TRBJ2-5	few	TGTGCCACCAGCAGTAGAGCGGTGTCTCCGGGGACCCAGTACTTC	CATSSRAVSPGTQYF
TRBD2	TRBV5-1	TRBJ2-2	few	TGCGCCAGCAGCGCCCCCGAGCGGGGCAACACCGGGGAGCTGTTTTTT	CASSAPERGNTGELFF
NA	TRBV7-8	TRBJ2-7	NA	TGTGCCAGCAGCTCCAATCTCAGGCTTGTGGGCAGGGGGAGGTACGAGCAGTACTTC	CASSSNLRLVGRGRYEQYF
NA	TRBV29-1	TRBJ2-3	NA	TGCAGCGTTGGTAGCGCTAGCACAGATACGCAGTATTTT	CSVGSASTDTQYF
NA	TRBV25-1	TRBJ2-1	NA	TGTGCCAGCAGTCCCCGCCCCCCGGAGTATGAGCAGTTCTTC	CASSPRPPEYEQFF
NA	TRBV7-8	TRBJ1-5	NA	TGTGCCAGCAGCTTAGGGGCAGCCGCACCCAATCAGCCCCAGCATTTT	CASSLGAAAPNQPQHF
TRBD2	TRBV7-2	TRBJ2-7	NA	TGTGCCAGCAGCGACCCCGGGACTAGCTTTGTCGAGCAGTACTTC	CASSDPGTSFVEQYF
NA	TRBV2	TRBJ2-7	NA	TGTGCCAGCAAGGAGAGGCTCTACGAGCAGTACTTC	CASKERLYEQYF
NA	TRBV7-9	TRBJ2-5	once	TGTGCCAGCAGCTTATTCAGTAACCAAGAGACCCAGTACTTC	CASSLFSNQETQYF
TRBD1	TRBV5-1	TRBJ1-3	NA	TGCGCCAGCAGCCAGAATCCGGGACAGGGGGCTGGAAACACCATATATTTT	CASSQNPGQGAGNTIYF
NA	TRBV7-2	TRBJ2-5	NA	TGTGCCAGCAGCTTAAGAGTACAGACCCAGTACTTC	CASSLRVQTQYF
TRBD2	TRBV30	TRBJ2-1	NA	TGTGCCTGGAGTAACAAGGGACTAGCGGGAGGGTACAATGAGCAGTTCTTC	CAWSNKGLAGGYNEQFF
TRBD1	TRBV5-5	TRBJ2-7	NA	TGTGCCAGCAGCTTAAAGCGAGGACAGGCCGCCTACGAGCAGTACTTC	CASSLKRGQAAYEQYF
NA	TRBV29-1	TRBJ1-1	NA	TGCAGCGCCGCGGGGGGATGGACTGAAGCTTTCTTT	CSAAGGWTEAFF